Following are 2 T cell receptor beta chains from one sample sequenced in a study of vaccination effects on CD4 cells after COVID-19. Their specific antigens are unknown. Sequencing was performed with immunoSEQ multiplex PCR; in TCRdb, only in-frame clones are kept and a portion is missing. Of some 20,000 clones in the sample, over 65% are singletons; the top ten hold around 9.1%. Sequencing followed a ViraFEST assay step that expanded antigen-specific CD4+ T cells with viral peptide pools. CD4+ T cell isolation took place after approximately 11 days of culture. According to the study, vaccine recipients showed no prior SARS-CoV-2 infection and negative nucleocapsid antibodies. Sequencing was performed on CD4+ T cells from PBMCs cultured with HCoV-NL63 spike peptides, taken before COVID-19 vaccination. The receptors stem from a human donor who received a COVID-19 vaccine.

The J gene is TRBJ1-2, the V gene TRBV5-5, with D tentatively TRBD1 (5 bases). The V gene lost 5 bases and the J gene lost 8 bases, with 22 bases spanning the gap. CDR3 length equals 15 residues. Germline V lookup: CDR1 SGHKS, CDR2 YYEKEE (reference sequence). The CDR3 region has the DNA TGTGCCAGCAGATATGGGCAGGGACGCTTATTAGGCTACACCTTC. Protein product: CASRYGQGRLLGYTF.

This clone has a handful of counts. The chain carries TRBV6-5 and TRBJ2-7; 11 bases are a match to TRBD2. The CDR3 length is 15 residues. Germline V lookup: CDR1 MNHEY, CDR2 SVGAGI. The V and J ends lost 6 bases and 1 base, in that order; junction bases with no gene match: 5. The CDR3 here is CASSRTSGGSYEQYF. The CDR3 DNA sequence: TGTGCCAGCAGCCGCACTAGCGGGGGATCCTACGAGCAGTACTTC.